This TCR beta chain stems from a study of blood T cell repertoires in COVID-19. The V and J ends lost 4 bases and 10 bases respectively, with 28 bases between them. This CDR3 contains 17 residues. In the authors' workflow: Researchers report that nucleated cell counts were estimated from reference gene primer amplification. Sequenced by immunoSEQ multiplex PCR; TCRdb stores in-frame clones only, minus some. V and J calls and clone size are those listed in that table; D and trimming were worked out from the DNA. The sample shows about 150,000 clones, around 82% of them seen only once. The TCR comes from a human donor with acute or convalescent COVID-19. The donor label of this sample is uncertain. Sequenced sample: peripheral blood. The genes are TRBV23-1 and TRBJ1-2; TRBD1 is a possible D gene (6 bases). TRBV23-1 qualifies as an ORF whose function is uncertain. DNA of the CDR3: TGCGCCAGCAGTCCCACCGCACAAACAGGGTCGGAGGATGTCTACACCTTC. Its protein product is CASSPTAQTGSEDVYTF.